This is a list of T cell receptor beta chains from one sample in a study of shared clonotypes between healthy human individuals. The data were produced by immunoSEQ multiplex PCR, yet TCRdb's version contains in-frame clones alone and is incomplete. This table holds 730,000 or so clones, about two thirds found once. Sequencing input: memory CD4+ T cells sorted from blood. Receptors originate from a young woman in good health. Both conserved end residues are part of each CDR3. The D gene is left open where the match is weak. Size is omitted from some rows. Given values are once, few, many or a class for expanded clones.

J gene: TRBJ1-4; V gene: TRBV11-2; D gene: TRBD1; clone size: once; CDR3 protein: CASSLGQGGNEKLFF; CDR3 DNA: TGTGCCAGCAGCCTGGGACAGGGGGGTAATGAAAAACTGTTTTTT
J gene: TRBJ2-1; V gene: TRBV5-1; D gene: TRBD2; clone size: .; CDR3 protein: CASSSRLAGGYNEQFF; CDR3 DNA: TGCGCCAGCAGCTCCCGACTAGCGGGAGGGTACAATGAGCAGTTCTTC
J gene: TRBJ2-5; V gene: TRBV5-1; D gene: .; clone size: .; CDR3 protein: CASSETEETQYF; CDR3 DNA: TGCGCCAGCAGCGAGACAGAAGAGACCCAGTACTTC
J gene: TRBJ2-5; V gene: TRBV5-1; D gene: .; clone size: .; CDR3 protein: CASSLVEETQYF; CDR3 DNA: TGCGCCAGCAGCTTGGTCGAGGAGACCCAGTACTTC
J gene: TRBJ2-2; V gene: TRBV5-1; D gene: .; clone size: .; CDR3 protein: CASSTGTYTGELFF; CDR3 DNA: TGCGCCAGCAGCACCGGGACCTACACCGGGGAGCTGTTTTTT
J gene: TRBJ2-7; V gene: TRBV5-1; D gene: TRBD2; clone size: .; CDR3 protein: CASSTGGLAGYEQYF; CDR3 DNA: TGCGCCAGCAGCACCGGGGGACTAGCGGGTTACGAGCAGTACTTC
J gene: TRBJ1-5; V gene: TRBV6-6; D gene: TRBD1; clone size: .; CDR3 protein: CASRLTGGNQPQHF; CDR3 DNA: TGTGCCAGCAGGCTGACAGGGGGCAATCAGCCCCAGCATTTT
J gene: TRBJ2-5; V gene: TRBV9; D gene: .; clone size: .; CDR3 protein: CASSVYGRDQETQYF; CDR3 DNA: TGTGCCAGCAGCGTATATGGTAGGGACCAAGAGACCCAGTACTTC
J gene: TRBJ1-5; V gene: TRBV6-1; D gene: .; clone size: .; CDR3 protein: CASSEGTSAGVFGQPQHF; CDR3 DNA: TGTGCCAGCAGTGAAGGCACCTCGGCGGGGGTATTTGGGCAGCCCCAGCATTTT
J gene: TRBJ2-1; V gene: TRBV7-9; D gene: TRBD2; clone size: .; CDR3 protein: CASSSSGLNEQFF; CDR3 DNA: TGTGCCAGCAGCTCTAGCGGGTTGAATGAGCAGTTCTTC
J gene: TRBJ1-3; V gene: TRBV2; D gene: .; clone size: .; CDR3 protein: CASSEQGWANTIYF; CDR3 DNA: TGTGCCAGCAGTGAACAGGGTTGGGCTAACACCATATATTTT
J gene: TRBJ2-1; V gene: TRBV7-6; D gene: .; clone size: once; CDR3 protein: CASSLGAGIHEQFF; CDR3 DNA: TGTGCCAGCAGCCTAGGTGCAGGTATTCACGAGCAGTTCTTC
J gene: TRBJ2-5; V gene: TRBV19; D gene: .; clone size: few; CDR3 protein: CASSMAGTAQETQYF; CDR3 DNA: TGTGCCAGTAGTATGGCCGGGACTGCACAAGAGACCCAGTACTTC
J gene: TRBJ2-5; V gene: TRBV29-1; D gene: .; clone size: .; CDR3 protein: CSVEDQLETQYF; CDR3 DNA: TGCAGCGTTGAAGATCAGTTGGAGACCCAGTACTTC
J gene: TRBJ2-7; V gene: TRBV7-9; D gene: .; clone size: .; CDR3 protein: CASSPLGGDYEQYF; CDR3 DNA: TGTGCCAGCAGTCCATTGGGCGGGGACTACGAGCAGTACTTC
J gene: TRBJ1-4; V gene: TRBV5-6; D gene: .; clone size: .; CDR3 protein: CASSLFNEKLFF; CDR3 DNA: TGTGCCAGCAGCTTGTTCAATGAAAAACTGTTTTTT
J gene: TRBJ2-1; V gene: TRBV10-3; D gene: .; clone size: .; CDR3 protein: CAISTLGQSSYNEQFF; CDR3 DNA: TGTGCCATCAGTACCCTGGGGCAGAGCTCCTACAATGAGCAGTTCTTC